The clone carrying this TCR beta chain has only one observation. Its antigen remains unidentified. The sample originates from a study of identical twins. Study results and limitations: High-abundance cord blood beta clonotypes had fewer insertions; memory repertoires showed none.

cDNA molecules carried unique molecular identifiers, and template switching added a universal primer site. TCRdb reprocessed the 5' RACE reads via MiXCR and lists one record per CDR3 protein. Of 1.5 million to 2 million distinct CDR3 sequences detected, under 35% appear once; the ten largest clones hold around 0.25%. V trimming: 1 base; J trimming: 3 bases; junction bases outside the gene matches: 6. CDR1 SNHLY and CDR2 FYNNEI come from the germline V gene. This CDR3 spans 16 amino acids. This sequence was found in a newborn girl in good health. This chain connects TRBV2 to TRBJ1-1; the match to TRBD1 covers 9 bases. Input material: cord blood. Here the CDR3 DNA reads TGTGCCAGCAGTGAAGGAGGGACAGGGAGGGACACTGAAGCTTTCTTT. Translating gives CASSEGGTGRDTEAFF.